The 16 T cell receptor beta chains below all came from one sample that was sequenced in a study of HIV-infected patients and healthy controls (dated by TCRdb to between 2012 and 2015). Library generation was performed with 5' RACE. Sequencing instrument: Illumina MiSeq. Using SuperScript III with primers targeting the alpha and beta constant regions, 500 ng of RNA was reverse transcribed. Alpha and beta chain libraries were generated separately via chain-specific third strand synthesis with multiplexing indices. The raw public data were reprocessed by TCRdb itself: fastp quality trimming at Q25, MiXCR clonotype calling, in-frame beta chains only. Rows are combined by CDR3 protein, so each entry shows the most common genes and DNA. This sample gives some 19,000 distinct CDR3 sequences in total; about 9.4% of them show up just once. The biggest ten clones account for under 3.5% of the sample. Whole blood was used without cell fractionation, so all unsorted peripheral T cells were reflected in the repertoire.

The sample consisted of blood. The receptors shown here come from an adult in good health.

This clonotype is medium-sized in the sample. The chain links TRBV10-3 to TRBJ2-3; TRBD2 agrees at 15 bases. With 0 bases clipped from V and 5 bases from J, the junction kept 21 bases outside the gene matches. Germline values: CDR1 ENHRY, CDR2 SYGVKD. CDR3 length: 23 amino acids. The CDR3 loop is CAISESSHSALWTSGRALDTQYF. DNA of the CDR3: TGTGCCATCAGTGAGTCCAGTCATTCGGCTCTTTGGACTAGCGGGAGGGCATTAGATACGCAGTATTTT.

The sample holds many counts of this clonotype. DNA of the CDR3: TGCAGTGCTGGGGCCTACAGGGGGGAGCAGTACTTC. This gives the protein CSAGAYRGEQYF. The J gene is TRBJ2-7, the V gene TRBV20-1, with 8 bases fitting TRBD1. The V segment lost 5 bases and the J segment 7 bases; nucleotides outside the gene matches: 7. This CDR3 region has 12 residues. Per the germline V gene, CDR1 is DFQATT and CDR2 is SNEGSKA (reference sequence).

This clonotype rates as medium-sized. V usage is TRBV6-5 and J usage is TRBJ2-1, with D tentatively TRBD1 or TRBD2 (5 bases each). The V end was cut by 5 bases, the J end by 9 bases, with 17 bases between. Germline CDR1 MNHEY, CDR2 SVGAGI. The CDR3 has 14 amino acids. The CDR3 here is CASSLGDPVGEQFF. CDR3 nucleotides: TGTGCCAGCAGTCTCGGGGACCCCGTCGGTGAGCAGTTCTTC.

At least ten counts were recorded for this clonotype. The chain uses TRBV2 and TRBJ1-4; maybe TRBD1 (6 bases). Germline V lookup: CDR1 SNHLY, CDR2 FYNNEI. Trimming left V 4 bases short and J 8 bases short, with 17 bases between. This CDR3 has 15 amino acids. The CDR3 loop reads CASSALGGGEEKLFF. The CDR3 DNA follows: TGTGCCAGCAGTGCGCTGGGGGGCGGAGAAGAAAAACTGTTTTTT.

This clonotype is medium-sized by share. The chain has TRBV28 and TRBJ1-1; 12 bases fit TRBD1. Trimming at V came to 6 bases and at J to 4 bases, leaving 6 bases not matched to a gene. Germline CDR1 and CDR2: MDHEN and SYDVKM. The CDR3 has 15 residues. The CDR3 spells CASRAPGQGATEAFF. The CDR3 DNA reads TGTGCCAGCAGGGCCCCGGGACAGGGGGCCACTGAAGCTTTCTTT.

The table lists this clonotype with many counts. The CDR3 DNA is TGTGCCAGCAGCTTAATGTCTAGCGGGAGGGCGGGAGAGCAGTACTTC. Translating gives CASSLMSSGRAGEQYF. The V call is TRBV11-2, the J call TRBJ2-7, with 12 bases identical to TRBD2. CDR1 SGHAT and CDR2 FQNNGV come from the germline V gene. The CDR3 covers 16 residues. The trim removed 2 bases at V and 7 bases at J, leaving 9 bases unmatched.

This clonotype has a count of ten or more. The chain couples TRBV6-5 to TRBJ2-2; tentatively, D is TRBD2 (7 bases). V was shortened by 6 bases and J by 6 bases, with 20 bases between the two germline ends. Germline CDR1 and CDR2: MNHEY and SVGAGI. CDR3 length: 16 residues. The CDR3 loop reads CASSRGGGGSSGELFF. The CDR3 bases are TGTGCCAGCAGCCGCGGTGGGGGCGGGAGTTCCGGGGAGCTGTTTTTT.

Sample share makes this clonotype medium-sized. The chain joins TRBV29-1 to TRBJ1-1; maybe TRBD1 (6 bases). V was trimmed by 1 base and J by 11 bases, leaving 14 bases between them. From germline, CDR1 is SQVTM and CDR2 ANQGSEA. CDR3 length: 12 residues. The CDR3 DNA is TGCAGCGTTGAAGTCACAGGGTTTGGGGCTTTCTTT. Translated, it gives CSVEVTGFGAFF. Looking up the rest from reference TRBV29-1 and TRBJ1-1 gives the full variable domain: SAVISQKPSRDICQRGTSLTIQCQVDSQVTMMFWYRQQPGQSLTLIATANQGSEATYESGFVIDKFPISRPNLTFSTLTVSNMSPEDSSIYLCSVEVTGFGAFFGQGTRLTVV.

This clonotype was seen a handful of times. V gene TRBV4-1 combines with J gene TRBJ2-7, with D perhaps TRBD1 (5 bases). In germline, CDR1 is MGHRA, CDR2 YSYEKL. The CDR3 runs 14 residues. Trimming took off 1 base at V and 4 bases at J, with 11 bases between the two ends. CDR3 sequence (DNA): TGCGCCAGCAGCCAAGCCCCGAAGGGGTACGAGCAGTACTTC. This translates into CASSQAPKGYEQYF.

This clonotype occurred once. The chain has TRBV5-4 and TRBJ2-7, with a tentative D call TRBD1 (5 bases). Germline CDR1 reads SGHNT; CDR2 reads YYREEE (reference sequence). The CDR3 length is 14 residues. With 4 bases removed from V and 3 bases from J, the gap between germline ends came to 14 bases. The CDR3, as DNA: TGTGCCAGCAGCCGCCCTGGCAGGGACTACGAGCAGTACTTC. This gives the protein CASSRPGRDYEQYF.

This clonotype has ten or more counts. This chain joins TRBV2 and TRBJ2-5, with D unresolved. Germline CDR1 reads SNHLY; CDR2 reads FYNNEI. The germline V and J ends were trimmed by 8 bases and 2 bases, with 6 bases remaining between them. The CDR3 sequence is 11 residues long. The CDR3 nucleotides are TGTGCCAGCCTCGTACAAGAGACCCAGTACTTC. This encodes CASLVQETQYF.

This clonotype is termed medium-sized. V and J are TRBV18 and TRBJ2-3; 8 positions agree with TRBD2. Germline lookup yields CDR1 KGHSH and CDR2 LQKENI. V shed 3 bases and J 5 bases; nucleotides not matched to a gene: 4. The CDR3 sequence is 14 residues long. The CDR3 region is CASSPGTSKDTQYF. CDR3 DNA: TGTGCCAGCTCACCCGGGACTAGTAAAGATACGCAGTATTTT.

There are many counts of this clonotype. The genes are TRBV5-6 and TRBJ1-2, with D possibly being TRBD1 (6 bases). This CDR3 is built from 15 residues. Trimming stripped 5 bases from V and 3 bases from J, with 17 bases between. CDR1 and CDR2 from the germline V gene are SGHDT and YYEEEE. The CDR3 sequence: CASRGAGGADYGYTF. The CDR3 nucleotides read TGTGCCAGCAGGGGCGCGGGGGGCGCAGACTATGGCTACACCTTC.

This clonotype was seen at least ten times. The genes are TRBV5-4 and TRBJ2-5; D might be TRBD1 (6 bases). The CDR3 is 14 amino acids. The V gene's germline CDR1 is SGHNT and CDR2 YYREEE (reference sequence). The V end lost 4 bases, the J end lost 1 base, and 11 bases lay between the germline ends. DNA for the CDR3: TGTGCCAGCAGCCAACAGGGTGCCCAAGAGACCCAGTACTTC. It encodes CASSQQGAQETQYF.

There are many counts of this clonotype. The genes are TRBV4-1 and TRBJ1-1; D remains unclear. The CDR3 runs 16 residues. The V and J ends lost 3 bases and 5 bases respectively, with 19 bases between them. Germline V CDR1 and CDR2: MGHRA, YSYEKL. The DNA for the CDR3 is TGCGCCAGCAGCCACTTTGCTAGTGTGACGGGGACTGAAGCTTTCTTT. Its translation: CASSHFASVTGTEAFF.

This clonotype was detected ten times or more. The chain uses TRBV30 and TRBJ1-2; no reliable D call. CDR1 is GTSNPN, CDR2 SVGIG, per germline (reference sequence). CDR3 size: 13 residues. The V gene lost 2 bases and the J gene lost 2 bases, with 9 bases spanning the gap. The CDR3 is CAWSKGANYGYTF. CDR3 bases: TGTGCCTGGAGTAAGGGCGCCAACTATGGCTACACCTTC.